A single sample gave rise to the 18 T cell receptor beta chains below, sequenced in a study of CD8 T cells in Susac syndrome. A quantity of about 0.5 to 1 ug RNA underwent reverse transcription using random hexamers. MiXCR, run by TCRdb on the immunoSEQ multiplex PCR reads, gives a single entry per CDR3 protein. The data contain some 180,000 distinct CDR3 sequences, about 95% of them seen just once; the ten biggest clones take up 0.085% to 0.11%. Sequencing was performed on CD4+ T cells from PBMCs. The source of these receptors is a human donor in good health.

The chain employs TRBV30 and TRBJ2-7; the D is unclear. In germline, CDR1 is GTSNPN, CDR2 SVGIG (reference sequence). The V gene lost 3 bases and the J gene lost 2 bases, with 8 bases spanning the gap. There are 12 residues in the CDR3. The DNA for the CDR3 is TGTGCCTGGAGCCGGCCTACCTACGAGCAGTACTTC. As protein: CAWSRPTYEQYF.

This chain joins TRBV9 and TRBJ2-7; D is ambiguous. The CDR3 loop spans 13 amino acids. Trimming shortened V by 4 bases and J by 6 bases, and 14 bases separated the two germline ends. The germline V gene has CDR1 SGDLS and CDR2 YYNGEE. CDR3 bases: TGTGCCAGCAGCCCAAGTGGCGGTGGCGAGCAGTACTTC. Residues: CASSPSGGGEQYF.

The V gene is TRBV28, the J gene TRBJ2-7; 10 positions match TRBD2. Germline V lookup: CDR1 MDHEN, CDR2 SYDVKM. The CDR3 length is 14 residues. The J segment lost 6 bases and the V segment lost 6 bases, leaving 8 bases of the junction unmatched. The CDR3 sequence is CASRTPRTSGEQYF. The CDR3 DNA follows: TGTGCCAGCAGAACCCCCAGGACTAGCGGCGAGCAGTACTTC.

The chain is built from TRBV23-1 and TRBJ2-3; TRBD2 agrees at 8 bases. TRBV23-1 is placed among ORFs of uncertain function. Losses at the gene ends were 0 bases for V and 1 base for J; bases not matched to a gene: 3. The CDR3 spans 16 residues. CDR3 sequence (DNA): TGCGCCAGCAGTCAATCCGGGAGGGGAGGCACAGATACGCAGTATTTT. Protein: CASSQSGRGGTDTQYF.

CDR3 nucleotide sequence: TGCAGTGCTAGAGATGGGGGACGGGAGCAAGAGACCCAGTACTTC. Residues: CSARDGGREQETQYF. V usage is TRBV20-1 and J usage is TRBJ2-5; perhaps TRBD2 as D (6 bases). The germline V gene has CDR1 DFQATT and CDR2 SNEGSKA (reference sequence). Between the trimmed V and J ends, which lost 0 bases and 2 bases, there was a span of 13 bases. The CDR3 runs 15 residues.

The V call is TRBV7-9, the J call TRBJ2-7; the D gene is possibly TRBD1 (6 bases). Looked up from germline, CDR1 is SEHNR and CDR2 is FQNEAQ (reference sequence). The CDR3 sequence is 13 residues long. The V end was cut by 4 bases, the J end by 3 bases, with 10 bases between. The DNA of the CDR3 is TGTGCCAGCAGCTCCGGGACACGCTACGAGCAGTACTTC. It encodes CASSSGTRYEQYF.

This chain uses TRBV29-1 with TRBJ1-2, with D perhaps matching TRBD1 (5 bases). In germline, CDR1 is SQVTM, CDR2 ANQGSEA. V was trimmed by 3 bases and J by 8 bases, leaving 7 bases between them. The CDR3 loop spans 10 amino acids. The CDR3 DNA reads as TGCAGCGTTGAGGAGGGGGGCTACACCTTC. Translating gives CSVEEGGYTF.

The chain combines TRBV7-2 with TRBJ2-7; D is undetermined. V lost 5 bases to trimming and J lost 2 bases, with 16 bases between them. The CDR3 sequence is 15 residues long. From germline, CDR1 is SGHTA and CDR2 FQGNSA. The CDR3 spells CASSIPTLSTYEQYF. The CDR3 DNA follows: TGTGCCAGCAGCATCCCGACACTGAGTACCTACGAGCAGTACTTC.

This clonotype was counted a single time. This chain links TRBV27 with TRBJ2-1; TRBD2 matches 8 bases. The J segment lost 3 bases and the V segment lost 5 bases, leaving 12 bases of the junction unmatched. The CDR3 consists of 17 residues. The germline gives CDR1 MNHEY, CDR2 SMNVEV (reference sequence). The DNA of the CDR3 is TGTGCCAGCAGTCCCACCCGGGGTAGCGGGAACTACAATGAGCAGTTCTTC. Its protein is CASSPTRGSGNYNEQFF.

The chain employs TRBV7-9 and TRBJ2-7, with 7 bases lining up with TRBD2. Germline V gene lookup returns CDR1 SEHNR and CDR2 FQNEAQ (reference sequence). CDR3 size: 15 residues. The V gene end was trimmed by 5 bases and the J gene end by 2 bases; junction bases not matched to a gene: 9. This CDR3 is CASSEVASGPYEQYF. The CDR3 DNA follows: TGTGCCAGCAGCGAGGTAGCTAGCGGACCCTACGAGCAGTACTTC.

J is TRBJ2-5 and V is TRBV20-1, with 9 bases aligning to TRBD2. Germline V gene sequence: CDR1 DFQATT, CDR2 SNEGSKA (reference sequence). This CDR3 comprises 14 residues. The V gene end was trimmed by 5 bases and the J gene end by 2 bases; junction bases not matched to a gene: 6. Written as DNA, the CDR3 is TGCAGTGCTGCTAGCGGGATAGGGCAAGAGACCCAGTACTTC. Its translation is CSAASGIGQETQYF.

The genes are TRBV20-1 and TRBJ2-7, with D perhaps matching TRBD1 (6 bases). The length of the CDR3 is 17 residues. With 0 bases removed from V and 2 bases from J, the gap between germline ends came to 20 bases. Germline-derived CDR1 and CDR2 are DFQATT and SNEGSKA (reference sequence). CDR3 sequence reads: CSARDLAKDRPAYEQYF. The CDR3 DNA reads TGCAGTGCTAGAGATCTAGCAAAAGACAGGCCCGCCTACGAGCAGTACTTC.

A single count supports this clonotype. The rearrangement joins TRBV30 to TRBJ2-3, with 10 bases that match TRBD2. The CDR3 runs to 15 residues. V shed 4 bases, J shed 5 bases, and the junction held 9 bases outside the gene matches. The germline V gene has CDR1 GTSNPN and CDR2 SVGIG (reference sequence). The CDR3 DNA is TGTGCCTGGACCGTAGCGGGAGGTTGGGAAGATACGCAGTATTTT. Residues: CAWTVAGGWEDTQYF.

V usage is TRBV20-1 and J usage is TRBJ2-5; 8 bases match TRBD2. In germline, CDR1 is DFQATT, CDR2 SNEGSKA (reference sequence). The CDR3 covers 14 residues. V lost 6 bases and J lost 7; bases outside the gene matches: 13. This CDR3 is CSARSGGPVGTQYF. The CDR3 DNA sequence: TGCAGTGCCAGGTCGGGAGGGCCGGTCGGGACCCAGTACTTC.

The chain joins TRBV20-1 to TRBJ1-1, with D perhaps matching TRBD1 (6 bases). The CDR3 extends over 13 amino acids. Germline values: CDR1 DFQATT, CDR2 SNEGSKA (reference sequence). Trimming stripped 6 bases from V and 0 bases from J, with 11 bases between. CDR3 in amino acids: CSAPGQLNTEAFF. For the CDR3, the DNA is TGCAGTGCCCCTGGACAGCTGAACACTGAAGCTTTCTTT.

The gene calls are TRBV6-5 and TRBJ2-3; possibly TRBD1 for D (5 bases). The germline V and J ends were trimmed by 6 bases and 4 bases, with 11 bases remaining between them. This CDR3 has 13 residues. Germline CDR1 reads MNHEY; CDR2 reads SVGAGI. As DNA, the CDR3 is TGTGCCAGCAGCCGAATGACAGCAGATACGCAGTATTTT. Amino acid sequence: CASSRMTADTQYF.

The chain uses TRBV9 and TRBJ2-1; 10 positions match TRBD2. This CDR3 contains 16 residues. The germline gives CDR1 SGDLS, CDR2 YYNGEE. V lost 2 bases to trimming and J lost 1 base; unmatched junction nucleotides: 3. The CDR3 here is CASSVYSGRSYNEQFF. The CDR3 nucleotides are TGTGCCAGCAGCGTCTATAGCGGGAGGTCCTACAATGAGCAGTTCTTC.

The V call is TRBV4-3, the J call TRBJ1-5, with D uncertain. The CDR3 runs 13 residues. V shed 0 bases and J shed 7 bases, with 7 bases lying between them. Germline V gene data show CDR1 as LGHNA and CDR2 as YSLEER. The CDR3 sequence is CASSQEFRQPQHF. The CDR3, as DNA: TGCGCCAGCAGCCAAGAATTCCGGCAGCCCCAGCATTTT.